A single sample gave rise to the 16 T cell receptor beta chains below, sequenced in a study of OX40 agonist ivuxolimab in advanced cancers. Using immunoSEQ multiplex PCR, the repertoire was profiled, and TCRdb retains in-frame clones only, with some absent. The table includes some 49,000 clones, roughly 82% detected once. Here the sequenced sample was CD4+ or CD8+ T cells sorted from blood, taken in a trial of the OX40 agonist ivuxolimab. The source of these receptors is an adult with an advanced solid tumor such as melanoma, head and neck, liver or kidney cancer.

The chain uses TRBV11-2 and TRBJ2-7; the match to TRBD1 covers 8 bases. There are 17 residues in the CDR3. The germline CDR1 and CDR2 sequences are SGHAT and FQNNGV. After removal of 5 bases from V and 4 bases from J, the junction contained 16 bases not matched to a gene. The CDR3 reads CASSVTGGRKVEYEQYF. CDR3 bases: TGTGCCAGCAGCGTAACAGGGGGTCGCAAGGTAGAGTACGAGCAGTACTTC.

This clone occurred a few times. V and J are TRBV28 and TRBJ1-5; no clear D. The CDR3 is made up of 12 amino acids. Germline V gene data show CDR1 as MDHEN and CDR2 as SYDVKM. V lost 2 bases, J lost 6 bases, and 5 bases lay in between. The CDR3 reads CASSLVAQPQHF. DNA for the CDR3: TGTGCCAGCAGTTTAGTTGCTCAGCCCCAGCATTTT. The full variable domain, completed using reference TRBV28 and TRBJ1-5, is DVKVTQSSRYLVKRTGEKVFLECVQDMDHENMFWYRQDPGLGLRLIYFSYDVKMKEKGDIPEGYSVSREKKERFSLILESASTNQTSMYLCASSLVAQPQHFGDGTRLSIL.

The chain joins TRBV4-3 to TRBJ2-3, with 9 bases matching TRBD2. CDR1 is LGHNA, CDR2 YSLEER, per germline. Trimming removed 9 bases from V and 8 bases from J; junction bases left unmatched: 12. The CDR3 consists of 14 residues. The chain's CDR3 is CARAKRGVDLTQYF. CDR3 DNA: TGCGCCAGGGCAAAGCGGGGGGTTGACCTTACGCAGTATTTT.

The V and J genes are TRBV6-1 and TRBJ1-5, with TRBD1 as a possible D gene (6 bases). The length of the CDR3 is 14 residues. Germline V gene data show CDR1 as MNHNS and CDR2 as SASEGT. Trimming shortened V by 3 bases and J by 6 bases, and 12 bases separated the two germline ends. Written as DNA, the CDR3 is TGTGCCAGCAGTGATATCGGGGGCGGTCAGCCCCAGCATTTT. This gives the protein CASSDIGGGQPQHF.

The chain couples TRBV5-1 to TRBJ2-3; D may be TRBD1 (6 bases). CDR1 is SGHRS, CDR2 YFSETQ, per germline. This CDR3 contains 16 residues. V was cut by 3 bases and J by 3 bases, with 17 bases left in between. The chain's CDR3 is CASSYGTSSGTDTQYF. The DNA of the CDR3 is TGCGCCAGCAGCTATGGGACAAGTTCAGGGACAGATACGCAGTATTTT. Full variable domain (remainder filled in from reference TRBV5-1 and TRBJ2-3): KAGVTQTPRYLIKTRGQQVTLSCSPISGHRSVSWYQQTPGQGLQFLFEYFSETQRNKGNFPGRFSGRQFSNSRSEMNVSTLELGDSALYLCASSYGTSSGTDTQYFGPGTRLTVL.

This clone was seen a handful of times. The rearrangement links TRBV28 to TRBJ2-2; 7 bases fit TRBD1. The CDR3 loop spans 13 amino acids. Losses at the gene ends were 6 bases for V and 4 bases for J; bases not matched to a gene: 2. Germline V lookup: CDR1 MDHEN, CDR2 SYDVKM. This CDR3 is CASSTGATGELFF. Written as DNA, the CDR3 is TGTGCCAGCAGCACAGGGGCCACCGGGGAGCTGTTTTTT.

The V and J genes are TRBV6-5 and TRBJ2-3; TRBD2 aligns across 9 bases. Germline CDR1 is MNHEY and CDR2 is SVGAGI. Unmatched junction bases numbered 3, after V lost 6 bases and J lost 2 bases. The CDR3 has 14 amino acids. The CDR3 region is CASRLAGDTDTQYF. CDR3 DNA: TGTGCCAGCAGGTTAGCGGGGGACACAGATACGCAGTATTTT.

In its sample, this clone was seen once. The gene calls are TRBV18 and TRBJ2-1; tentatively, D is TRBD1 or TRBD2 (6 bases each). V lost 3 bases and J lost 8, with 11 bases in between. In germline, CDR1 is KGHSH, CDR2 LQKENI. There are 13 residues in the CDR3. CDR3 loop: CASSPNREDEQFF. In nucleotides, the CDR3 is TGTGCCAGCTCACCCAACAGGGAGGATGAGCAGTTCTTC.

This chain connects TRBV15 to TRBJ2-5; D gene unclear. Germline CDR1 is LNHNV and CDR2 is YYDKDF (reference sequence). The CDR3 is 14 residues long. Trimming pared 1 base from V and 4 bases from J, leaving 10 bases between. The chain's CDR3 is CATSRGQSGETQYF. As DNA, the CDR3 is TGTGCCACCAGCAGAGGTCAGTCGGGAGAGACCCAGTACTTC. The full variable domain, its missing parts supplied by reference TRBV15 and TRBJ2-5, is DAMVIQNPRYQVTQFGKPVTLSCSQTLNHNVMYWYQQKSSQAPKLLFHYYDKDFNNEADTPDNFQSRRPNTSFCFLDIRSPGLGDTAMYLCATSRGQSGETQYFGPGTRLLVL.

This clone was counted once. The rearrangement joins TRBV27 to TRBJ1-1; 9 bases match TRBD1. The V gene's germline CDR1 is MNHEY and CDR2 SMNVEV (reference sequence). The CDR3 covers 15 residues. V was clipped by 6 bases and J by 3 bases; unmatched bases: 8. This CDR3 reads CASRGGQGTHTEAFF. CDR3 DNA sequence: TGTGCCAGCAGGGGTGGACAGGGGACTCACACTGAAGCTTTCTTT.

In this sample, this clone turned up a few times. This chain joins TRBV19 and TRBJ1-2; D possibly corresponds to TRBD1 (6 bases). This CDR3 is built from 11 residues. The germline V and J ends were trimmed by 4 bases and 7 bases, with 7 bases remaining between them. Germline CDR1 and CDR2: LNHDA and SQIVND (reference sequence). The CDR3 region has the DNA TGTGCCAGTAGTACAGGGGTTGGCTACACCTTC. Residues: CASSTGVGYTF.

This chain joins TRBV11-1 and TRBJ1-2; possible D gene TRBD1, 6 bases. The CDR3 sequence is 13 residues long. CDR1 is SGHAT, CDR2 FQDESV, per germline (reference sequence). Deletions cut 5 bases from V and 8 bases from J, with 15 bases between. The CDR3 loop is CASSLTGLRGYTF. The CDR3 DNA reads TGTGCCAGCAGCCTGACAGGTCTGCGAGGCTACACCTTC. The complete variable domain, with remaining parts taken from reference TRBV11-1 and TRBJ1-2, reads EAEVAQSPRYKITEKSQAVAFWCDPISGHATLYWYRQILGQGPELLVQFQDESVVDDSQLPKDRFSAERLKGVDSTLKIQPAELGDSAMYLCASSLTGLRGYTFGSGTRLTVV.

The rearrangement uses TRBV7-9 and TRBJ2-1; tentatively, D is TRBD1 (5 bases). The CDR3 contains 14 residues. The germline V gene encodes CDR1 SEHNR and CDR2 FQNEAQ (reference sequence). Trimming stripped 5 bases from V and 3 bases from J, with 11 bases between. For the CDR3, the DNA is TGTGCCAGCAGCAAGTTGGACATCTACAATGAGCAGTTCTTC. As protein: CASSKLDIYNEQFF.

Only a few counts were recorded for this clone. This rearrangement joins TRBV6-6 to TRBJ2-7, with TRBD1 matching 8 bases. Germline V gene sequence: CDR1 MNHNY, CDR2 SVGAGI (reference sequence). This CDR3 is built from 13 residues. Trimming took 7 bases from V and 4 from J; bases not matched to a gene: 6. CDR3 sequence reads: CASIDTGGYEQYF. As DNA, the CDR3 is TGTGCCAGCATAGATACAGGGGGTTACGAGCAGTACTTC.

This CDR3 is CASSPGTARTEQYF. In DNA form, the CDR3 reads TGTGCCAGCTCACCAGGAACAGCGAGAACCGAGCAGTACTTC. The J gene is TRBJ2-7, the V gene TRBV18; D unclear. The V gene's germline CDR1 is KGHSH and CDR2 LQKENI. The V end lost 2 bases, the J end lost 6 bases, and 14 bases lay between the germline ends. The CDR3 contains 14 residues.

The chain recombines TRBV19 with TRBJ1-4; D is perhaps TRBD1 (6 bases). This CDR3 is built from 15 residues. Deletions cut 3 bases from V and 3 bases from J, with 11 bases between. Looked up from germline, CDR1 is LNHDA and CDR2 is SQIVND (reference sequence). Here the CDR3 reads CASSITGTPNEKLFF. In nucleotides, the CDR3 is TGTGCCAGTAGTATCACGGGGACACCTAATGAAAAACTGTTTTTT.